This T cell receptor (beta chain) was sequenced in a study of cytomegalovirus exposure and HLA in healthy donors. Germline V gives CDR1 SGHRS, CDR2 YFSETQ. Trimming removed 2 bases at V and 0 bases at J, with 5 bases between. This CDR3 has 14 amino acids. A multiplex PCR was run with 60 Vbeta primers and 13 Jbeta primers. Libraries were prepared by immunoSEQ multiplex PCR; TCRdb keeps only in-frame clonotypes and omits some of them. The repertoire holds around 110,000 clones, with 55% to 75% as singletons. This sequence joins TRBV5-1 and TRBJ2-2; D not resolved. Sequencing used PBMCs. The sequence was collected from a woman in her forties in good health and CMV-seropositive. CDR3 sequence reads: CASSFTANTGELFF. The CDR3, as DNA: TGCGCCAGCAGCTTTACGGCGAACACCGGGGAGCTGTTTTTT.